This is a list of T cell receptor beta chains from one sample in a study of T-cell memory formation after mild COVID-19. TCRdb re-derived calls from the 5' RACE reads in MiXCR, one entry per CDR3 protein. This sample has hundreds of thousands of distinct CDR3 sequences, with around 20% found just once. The sequencing sample was made of PBMCs or a T cell subset sorted from them (not recorded which). All receptors come from an adult woman who had mild COVID-19 (a few samples of this study predate the infection). Cell type and time point are not known. The CDR3 runs from the conserved cysteine through the conserved F or W. Fields, in order: D gene, clone size, V gene, J gene, CDR3 protein, CDR3 DNA. The D gene is left open where the match is weak. Rows may omit the clone size; those that give it use once, few, many or a size class.

TRBD2	few	TRBV12-3/TRBV12-4	TRBJ2-3	CASSWTSGRGVTQYF	TGTGCCAGCAGCTGGACTAGCGGGCGCGGGGTTACGCAGTATTTT
.	many	TRBV4-1	TRBJ1-1	CASRAEGDTEAFF	TGCGCCAGCCGGGCCGAGGGGGACACTGAAGCTTTCTTT
.	.	TRBV5-1	TRBJ2-2	CASSLGAIANTGELFF	TGCGCCAGCAGCTTGGGTGCCATAGCGAACACCGGGGAGCTGTTTTTT
TRBD1	.	TRBV12-3/TRBV12-4	TRBJ2-7	CASSRSDRGAEQYF	TGTGCCAGCAGTCGGAGCGACAGGGGGGCCGAGCAGTACTTC
.	.	TRBV10-3	TRBJ1-1	CAISSKGTGTAYTEAFF	TGTGCCATCAGTTCTAAGGGGACGGGCACCGCTTACACTGAAGCTTTCTTT
.	few	TRBV12-3/TRBV12-4	TRBJ1-2	CASSFGGTSPYGYTF	TGTGCCAGCAGTTTTGGGGGGACTTCCCCCTATGGCTACACCTTC
.	few	TRBV5-1	TRBJ1-1	CASSITGNPNTEAFF	TGCGCCAGCAGCATAACAGGGAATCCGAACACTGAAGCTTTCTTT
.	few	TRBV7-9	TRBJ1-5	CASSYTGMQPQHF	TGTGCCAGCAGTTATACAGGGATGCAGCCCCAGCATTTT
TRBD2	few	TRBV7-3	TRBJ2-1	CASRLLGGTNEQFF	TGTGCCAGCAGGCTCCTGGGGGGGACCAATGAGCAGTTCTTC
.	.	TRBV6-1	TRBJ1-1	CASSKEQANTEAFF	TGTGCCAGCAGTAAAGAACAAGCGAACACTGAAGCTTTCTTT
TRBD2	.	TRBV10-3	TRBJ2-1	CATGLAGYNEQFF	TGTGCCACTGGACTAGCGGGGTACAATGAGCAGTTCTTC
.	few	TRBV30	TRBJ2-1	CAWSVRSAASRFF	TGTGCCTGGAGTGTACGGTCGGCTGCCAGCCGGTTCTTC
.	.	TRBV15	TRBJ1-2	CATSLRQGKDGYTF	TGTGCCACCAGTTTGAGGCAGGGGAAGGATGGCTACACCTTC
.	few	TRBV18	TRBJ2-1	CASSPDLNEGQQFF	TGTGCCAGCTCACCTGACTTGAACGAAGGGCAGCAGTTCTTC
.	few	TRBV7-9	TRBJ1-1	CASSLGPLLGTEAFF	TGTGCCAGCAGCTTAGGACCCCTTTTGGGCACTGAAGCTTTCTTT
.	.	TRBV7-6	TRBJ2-5	CASSLAQGWETQYF	TGTGCCAGCAGCTTAGCACAGGGTTGGGAGACCCAGTACTTC
.	many	TRBV5-1	TRBJ2-4	CASSSGQTRIIQYF	TGCGCCAGCAGCTCAGGACAGACCCGAATCATTCAGTACTTC
.	few	TRBV5-1	TRBJ2-1	CASSPGRSSEEQFF	TGCGCCAGCAGCCCGGGACGGTCTTCGGAAGAGCAGTTCTTC
TRBD1	.	TRBV20-1	TRBJ1-2	CSAPGQGAMNYGYTF	TGCAGTGCTCCGGGACAGGGGGCTATGAACTATGGCTACACCTTC
.	.	TRBV6-5	TRBJ2-5	CASSYPGEESQYF	TGTGCCAGCAGTTACCCAGGGGAAGAGAGCCAGTACTTC
.	.	TRBV20-1	TRBJ1-2	CSAREVLILSGNYGYTF	TGCAGTGCTAGGGAGGTCCTCATCCTCTCGGGGAACTATGGCTACACCTTC
.	few	TRBV6-2/TRBV6-3	TRBJ2-7	CASTSGAPHSYEQYF	TGTGCCAGCACTTCCGGGGCCCCTCACTCCTACGAGCAGTACTTC
.	few	TRBV7-8	TRBJ2-7	CASSFEGLEQYF	TGTGCCAGCAGCTTTGAGGGCCTCGAGCAGTACTTC
.	many	TRBV12-3/TRBV12-4	TRBJ2-7	CASSLALEGYEQYF	TGTGCCAGCAGTTTAGCTCTAGAGGGGTACGAGCAGTACTTC
.	few	TRBV7-2	TRBJ2-7	CASSLRPPDYEQYF	TGTGCCAGCAGCTTAAGACCCCCGGACTACGAGCAGTACTTC
.	once	TRBV4-3	TRBJ2-1	CASSQEPQGFGDNEQFF	TGCGCCAGCAGCCAAGAACCCCAGGGTTTCGGGGACAATGAGCAGTTCTTC
TRBD1	.	TRBV27	TRBJ2-1	CASTPPGQVIAFNEQFF	TGTGCCAGCACACCACCGGGACAGGTCATCGCCTTCAATGAGCAGTTCTTC
.	.	TRBV6-1	TRBJ2-3	CASRGGADTQYF	TGTGCCAGCAGGGGGGGCGCAGATACGCAGTATTTT
.	once	TRBV12-3/TRBV12-4	TRBJ1-2	CASSSGTSWYGYTF	TGTGCCAGCAGTTCAGGGACGAGTTGGTATGGCTACACCTTC
TRBD2	few	TRBV19	TRBJ2-3	CASSTVAGLSTDTQYF	TGTGCCAGTAGTACCGTAGCGGGACTTAGCACAGATACGCAGTATTTT
TRBD1	.	TRBV7-9	TRBJ1-1	CASSADRALEAFF	TGTGCCAGCAGCGCGGACAGGGCACTTGAAGCTTTCTTT
TRBD2	few	TRBV29-1	TRBJ2-1	CSARGGFSEQFF	TGCAGCGCCCGGGGAGGGTTTAGTGAGCAGTTCTTC
TRBD2	few	TRBV7-2	TRBJ2-7	CASSLQATGLGGYEQYF	TGTGCCAGCAGCTTACAGGCTACGGGACTAGGGGGCTACGAGCAGTACTTC
.	few	TRBV30	TRBJ1-2	CALMGVRGYTF	TGTGCCTTGATGGGTGTACGTGGCTACACCTTC
.	few	TRBV28	TRBJ2-5	CASRDLQGKETQYF	TGTGCCAGCAGAGATTTACAGGGCAAGGAGACCCAGTACTTC
TRBD1	few	TRBV3-1	TRBJ1-3	CASSLPQGTGNTIYF	TGTGCCAGCAGCCTTCCACAGGGGACTGGAAACACCATATATTTT
TRBD1	.	TRBV3-1	TRBJ1-1	CASSRVQGVTEAFF	TGTGCCAGCAGCCGAGTACAGGGGGTTACTGAAGCTTTCTTT
.	.	TRBV29-1	TRBJ2-3	CSVVGDSTDTQYF	TGCAGCGTTGTGGGGGACAGCACAGATACGCAGTATTTT
TRBD1	.	TRBV25-1	TRBJ1-2	CASSGLRFLTPGQKYGYTF	TGTGCCAGCAGTGGCCTTCGGTTTCTGACGCCGGGACAGAAGTATGGCTACACCTTC
.	.	TRBV6-2/TRBV6-3	TRBJ1-1	CASSYSLRARMNTEAFF	TGTGCCAGCAGTTACTCCCTGAGGGCCCGGATGAACACTGAAGCTTTCTTT
TRBD1	.	TRBV7-2	TRBJ2-6	CASSPPGQVLVLTF	TGTGCCAGCAGCCCCCCCGGACAGGTATTGGTCCTGACTTTC
.	.	TRBV30	TRBJ1-1	CALGHQNTEAFF	TGTGCTTTGGGCCACCAGAACACTGAAGCTTTCTTT
.	.	TRBV30	TRBJ2-7	CAWSRGVVYEQYF	TGTGCCTGGTCCCGGGGAGTGGTCTACGAGCAGTACTTC
TRBD2	.	TRBV6-2/TRBV6-3	TRBJ2-7	CASSSHSKGLAYEQYF	TGTGCCAGCAGTTCGCACTCCAAGGGACTAGCCTACGAGCAGTACTTC
.	.	TRBV15	TRBJ1-1	CATSRESPKGEYAEAFF	TGTGCCACCAGCAGAGAATCCCCCAAAGGGGAATACGCTGAAGCTTTCTTT
.	few	TRBV12-3/TRBV12-4	TRBJ1-1	CASTPGGPVTFF	TGTGCCAGCACCCCTGGGGGGCCGGTTACTTTCTTT